This TCR beta chain was profiled in a study of cytomegalovirus exposure and HLA in healthy donors (dated by TCRdb to about 2017). Broadly, across the study: A later analysis indicated that the roughly 130 validation repertoires were generated on the platform also employed for the 650 to 850 repertoires of the first cohort. The study aimed to test whether cataloging public T cell receptors could reveal signatures of past pathogen exposure. A separate validation cohort of 100 to 150 different subjects was used in addition to the roughly 620-subject first cohort. High-throughput TCR immunosequencing, statistical association of individual TCRs with disease status, and machine learning were combined to predict cytomegalovirus infection status. General conclusions and limits of the study: According to the authors, the approach could potentially be generalized to other disease states and immunological phenotypes. In a later analysis, TCRs clustered in the first cohort were found to also tend to co-occur in the approximately 120 validation repertoires, with 90% to 95% of cluster scores above 0. A later analysis had no HLA typing for the validation cohort, so co-occurrence there was scored across all 130 or so repertoires. The study gave a list of about 160 TCR beta chains associated with cytomegalovirus. In vitro tests confirmed that a few of the cytomegalovirus-associated TCR beta chains recognize cytomegalovirus antigens. Across donors, most TCR sequences were observed very rarely, whereas some public TCRs were present in many individuals. Cytomegalovirus status was reported to be diagnosed by the classifier with high specificity and sensitivity in both the original and validation cohorts.

The germline V gene specifies LGHNA as CDR1 and YSLEER as CDR2. From the cysteine through the phenylalanine, the CDR3 covers 16 amino acids. Kept here is only the CDR3 DNA, which spans 48 bases and is read in frame from base 1. From V the trimming removes 1 base and from J it removes 1 base, while the gene matches leave 3 bases of the junction unaccounted for. Library creation used the immunoSEQ multiplex PCR assay. In the original analysis: A statistical classification framework was developed to diagnose cytomegalovirus status using the catalog of TCR beta chain sequences. TCRdb took over this immuneACCESS table, retaining in-frame rearrangements with V and J assigned. Such tables are incomplete; in checked studies, under half of the missing clones stem from an unresolved V gene, and the remainder is unexplained. The V and J calls and the clone size are those of that table, but D and trimming were determined from the DNA. For this sample there are 70,000 to 90,000 clones; over 80% appear just once. The ten largest account for about 3% of the sample.

Points on this clone: The antigen it binds to is not known. Base qualities are missing; no much larger clone stands one base away.

Separate from the roughly 650-subject first cohort, the validation cohort of around 130 subjects was the group to which the donors belonged. The clonotype comes from a man between 25 and 39 years old in good health and CMV-seronegative. Sequences were obtained from PBMCs. The sequence joins TRBV4-3 to TRBJ1-2, and 10 junction bases match TRBD1. The nucleotide sequence reads as follows: TGCGCCAGCAGCCAAGGGGGGACAGGGGTTAACTATGGCTACACCTTC. Translated, it gives CASSQGGTGVNYGYTF.